This T cell receptor (beta chain) comes out of a study of T cells after posttransplantation cyclophosphamide. Study findings and constraints: Later blood repertoires were often dominated by clones from the donor CD8+ memory compartment. Recipient CMV seropositivity and CMV reactivation strongly tracked TRB clonality.

Only in-frame clones appear in the TCRdb table, and some are missing; sequencing was by immunoSEQ multiplex PCR. The sample shows 37,000 or so clones, none of them appearing just once. Trimming shortened V by 6 bases and J by 2 bases, and 17 bases separated the two germline ends. Germline V gene lookup returns CDR1 LNHDA and CDR2 SQIVND (reference sequence). The CDR3 has 15 amino acids. This clone was detected many times. Its antigen remains unidentified. The chain uses TRBV19 and TRBJ2-7; the D gene is possibly TRBD1 (6 bases). Sequencing used PBMCs. The source of this sequence is a man between 25 and 39 years old in good health and a related stem cell transplant donor. The CDR3 sequence is CASSTQGRGAYEQYF. As DNA, the CDR3 is TGTGCCAGTAGCACACAGGGACGTGGGGCCTACGAGCAGTACTTC.